The 31 T cell receptor beta chains reported below all come from one sample, sequenced in a study of control samples from healthy donors and cancer patients. Clones were read by immunoSEQ multiplex PCR, and TCRdb kept only the in-frame ones, dropping some. The table has some 5,600 clones, 84% seen once. Input material: formalin-fixed, paraffin-embedded tissue. These receptor sequences come from a female donor with lung cancer.

The gene calls are TRBV6-4 and TRBJ1-2; D gene unclear. Trimming removed 10 bases from V and 4 bases from J, with 13 bases in between. Looked up from germline, CDR1 is MRHNA and CDR2 is SNTAGT. The CDR3 extends over 12 amino acids. In DNA form, the CDR3 reads TGTGCCACCCGCGTTGCCCTCTATGGCTACACCTTC. Amino acids: CATRVALYGYTF.

This clone was recorded a few times. The genes are TRBV7-9 and TRBJ2-7; 7 bases map to TRBD1. The CDR3 runs to 14 residues. J was trimmed by 6 bases and V by 4 bases; bases with no gene match: 9. In germline, CDR1 is SEHNR, CDR2 FQNEAQ (reference sequence). CDR3: CASSSGQITSEQYF. The CDR3 DNA reads TGTGCCAGCAGCTCGGGACAGATAACGAGCGAGCAGTACTTC. Based on the CDR3 plus reference TRBV7-9 and TRBJ2-7, the full variable domain is DTGVSQNPRHKITKRGQNVTFRCDPISEHNRLYWYRQTLGQGPEFLTYFQNEAQLEKSRLLSDRFSAERPKGSFSTLEIQRTEQGDSAMYLCASSSGQITSEQYFGPGTRLTVT.

This rearrangement joins TRBV11-2 to TRBJ2-2, with 9 bases that match TRBD2. The CDR3 loop spans 17 amino acids. CDR1 is SGHAT and CDR2 is FQNNGV in the germline V gene. The junction had 7 bases not matched to a gene; V was cut back by 1 base and J by 4 bases. The CDR3 DNA sequence: TGTGCCAGCAGCTTAGCGACTAGCGGAGAGGGCACCGGGGAGCTGTTTTTT. Translation gives CASSLATSGEGTGELFF. Full variable domain (outside the CDR3, taken from reference TRBV11-2 and TRBJ2-2): EAGVAQSPRYKIIEKRQSVAFWCNPISGHATLYWYQQILGQGPKLLIQFQNNGVVDDSQLPKDRFSAERLKGVDSTLKIQPAKLEDSAVYLCASSLATSGEGTGELFFGEGSRLTVL.

This chain uses TRBV27 with TRBJ1-3; weak D call: TRBD1 (5 bases). V lost 2 bases to trimming and J lost 4 bases, with 12 bases between them. The CDR3 is made up of 15 amino acids. Germline assignment: CDR1 MNHEY and CDR2 SMNVEV (reference sequence). The CDR3 here is CASSLNGRVGNTIYF. The DNA for the CDR3 is TGTGCCAGCAGTTTAAACGGCAGGGTCGGAAACACCATATATTTT.

The V and J genes are TRBV6-6 and TRBJ1-1; D not certain. The CDR3 consists of 13 residues. V lost 5 bases, J lost 4 bases, and 11 bases lay in between. The germline V gene has CDR1 MNHNY and CDR2 SVGAGI (reference sequence). The CDR3 is CASSSWKSTEAFF. The CDR3 DNA follows: TGTGCCAGCAGTAGCTGGAAGTCCACTGAAGCTTTCTTT.

The chain couples TRBV3-1 (or the pseudogene TRBV3-2) to TRBJ2-5; D possibly corresponds to TRBD1 (7 bases). Germline V CDR1 and CDR2: LGHDT, YNNKEL (reference sequence). The CDR3 is made up of 18 amino acids. V shed 4 bases and J shed 5 bases, with 26 bases lying between them. CDR3 DNA: TGTGCCAGCAGCCGGGTCCAGGGGGGAGGATTAAAGGAGGAGACCCAGTACTTC. It yields the protein CASSRVQGGGLKEETQYF.

The CDR3 protein is CASSLSGGETEAFF. The CDR3 bases are TGCGCCAGCAGCTTGTCCGGGGGCGAGACTGAAGCTTTCTTT. The chain is built from TRBV5-1 and TRBJ1-1; possible D gene TRBD1, 6 bases. CDR1 SGHRS and CDR2 YFSETQ come from the germline V gene. V was trimmed by 1 base and J by 5 bases, leaving 12 bases between them. The CDR3 covers 14 residues. Looking up the rest from reference TRBV5-1 and TRBJ1-1 gives the full variable domain: KAGVTQTPRYLIKTRGQQVTLSCSPISGHRSVSWYQQTPGQGLQFLFEYFSETQRNKGNFPGRFSGRQFSNSRSEMNVSTLELGDSALYLCASSLSGGETEAFFGQGTRLTVV.

The chain carries TRBV12-3 or TRBV12-4 and TRBJ1-6; unclear D gene. V lost 4 bases, J lost 10 bases, and 8 bases lay in between. CDR3 length: 12 residues. CDR3 sequence reads: CASSSRDSPLHF. The CDR3 DNA sequence: TGTGCCAGCAGTTCCCGAGACTCACCCCTCCACTTT.

CDR3 DNA sequence: TGTGCCAGCAGTCCGACAGGGCATTTTGGCTACACCTTC. This encodes CASSPTGHFGYTF. The V and J genes are TRBV27 and TRBJ1-2; 7 positions agree with TRBD1. Germline V lookup: CDR1 MNHEY, CDR2 SMNVEV (reference sequence). The CDR3 is 13 amino acids. After removal of 5 bases from V and 7 bases from J, the junction contained 7 bases not matched to a gene.

V is TRBV28 and J is TRBJ2-1, with 9 bases fitting TRBD1. This CDR3 comprises 16 residues. J lost 11 bases, V lost 5 bases, and 16 bases had no gene match. Germline CDR1 MDHEN, CDR2 SYDVKM. Here the CDR3 DNA reads TGTGCCAGCAGTCCCGGGGACAGGGCGGGTTACGGTAAGCAGTTCTTC. It translates to CASSPGDRAGYGKQFF.

The chain joins TRBV28 to TRBJ2-7; 10 bases map to TRBD1. J lost 5 bases, V lost 4 bases, and 8 bases had no gene match. Looked up from germline, CDR1 is MDHEN and CDR2 is SYDVKM. This CDR3 spans 15 amino acids. The CDR3 is CASSSPTGGDHEQYF. The CDR3 region has the DNA TGTGCCAGCAGTTCACCGACAGGGGGCGACCACGAGCAGTACTTC.

The chain uses TRBV28 and TRBJ2-2, with TRBD1 as a possible D gene (5 bases). Germline V gene data show CDR1 as MDHEN and CDR2 as SYDVKM. The length of the CDR3 is 13 residues. V was shortened by 10 bases and J by 3 bases, with 12 bases between the two germline ends. The CDR3 loop reads CATRKGYTGELFF. In nucleotides, the CDR3 is TGTGCCACCAGAAAGGGGTACACCGGGGAGCTGTTTTTT.

This chain uses TRBV4-2 with TRBJ1-5; D possibly corresponds to TRBD1 (6 bases). Germline V CDR1 and CDR2: LGHNA, YNFKEQ. The CDR3 is 15 amino acids. Trimming took 0 bases from V and 5 from J, leaving 11 bases between them. The CDR3 region has the DNA TGTGCCAGCAGCCAAGAAAGGGGGAGGTATCAGCCCCAGCATTTT. Residues: CASSQERGRYQPQHF.

V usage is TRBV19 and J usage is TRBJ2-5; D is unresolved. CDR1 and CDR2 (germline): LNHDA, SQIVND (reference sequence). V was pared by 3 bases and J by 5 bases, with 16 bases between. The CDR3 sequence is 15 residues long. The CDR3 region has the DNA TGTGCCAGTAGTATTAAGAGGAGTTTAGAGGAGACCCAGTACTTC. Its translation is CASSIKRSLEETQYF.

The sample holds a few counts of this clone. This sequence joins TRBV10-3 and TRBJ2-2; D is undetermined. The V gene's germline CDR1 is ENHRY and CDR2 SYGVKD. V lost 10 bases to trimming and J lost 4 bases, with 16 bases between them. This CDR3 spans 14 amino acids. In DNA, the CDR3 is TGTGCCACCAGAGGTGACTTTGTCACCGGGGAGCTGTTTTTT. It encodes CATRGDFVTGELFF.

The DNA for the CDR3 is TGTGCCAGCAGCTTGGGAGGGCCGCTTCTGACCGGGGAGCTGTTTTTT. Translation gives CASSLGGPLLTGELFF. V is TRBV5-6 and J is TRBJ2-2; perhaps TRBD2 as D (5 bases). V was trimmed by 0 bases and J by 5 bases, leaving 14 bases between them. The V gene's germline CDR1 is SGHDT and CDR2 YYEEEE. This CDR3 has 16 amino acids.

V is TRBV18 and J is TRBJ2-5, with a possible D match to TRBD1 (5 bases). Trimming took 4 bases from V and 5 from J, leaving 8 bases between them. From germline, CDR1 is KGHSH and CDR2 LQKENI. This CDR3 region has 12 residues. In DNA, the CDR3 is TGTGCCAGCTCACGGGGCGCTGAGACCCAGTACTTC. Translated, it gives CASSRGAETQYF.

The gene calls are TRBV4-2 and TRBJ2-2, with TRBD1 matching over 9 bases. CDR3 size: 14 residues. The V and J ends lost 6 bases and 6 bases, in that order; junction bases with no gene match: 5. CDR1 LGHNA and CDR2 YNFKEQ come from the germline V gene. CDR3 sequence (DNA): TGTGCCAGCAGGGGGACAGGGAAATCCGGGGAGCTGTTTTTT. Translated: CASRGTGKSGELFF.

A few counts support this clone. This chain connects TRBV28 to TRBJ1-1; D uncertain. CDR1 is MDHEN, CDR2 SYDVKM, per germline. The CDR3 contains 15 residues. V lost 6 bases, J lost 4 bases, and 18 bases lay in between. The CDR3 loop is CASSSPGELGTEAFF. The CDR3 region has the DNA TGTGCCAGCAGCTCCCCGGGAGAGCTCGGCACTGAAGCTTTCTTT.

The J gene is TRBJ2-2, the V gene TRBV11-3, with 7 bases lining up with TRBD1. Per germline, CDR1 SGHNT and CDR2 YENEEA. The CDR3 sequence is 15 residues long. Trimming took 5 bases from V and 6 from J; bases not matched to a gene: 9. The CDR3 loop reads CASSSRGNGPGELFF. The CDR3 DNA follows: TGTGCCAGCAGCAGCAGGGGGAATGGGCCCGGGGAGCTGTTTTTT.

J is TRBJ1-2 and V is TRBV19; a weak D match, TRBD1 (6 bases). CDR3 length equals 12 residues. With 6 bases removed from V and 5 bases from J, the gap between germline ends came to 10 bases. Germline V gene lookup returns CDR1 LNHDA and CDR2 SQIVND (reference sequence). CDR3 nucleotides: TGTGCCAGTAGGGGGACAACTTATGGCTACACCTTC. This sequence encodes CASRGTTYGYTF.

The chain couples TRBV24-1 to TRBJ2-5; the D is unclear. This CDR3 is 13 amino acids long. Looked up from germline, CDR1 is KGHDR and CDR2 is SFDVKD. The V gene lost 5 bases and the J gene lost 1 base, with 7 bases spanning the gap. As DNA, the CDR3 is TGTGCCACCAGTGGGTCAGGCCAAGAGACCCAGTACTTC. It codes for CATSGSGQETQYF.

The rearrangement links TRBV7-6 to TRBJ2-7; 8 nucleotides align to TRBD2. Trimming removed 1 base from V and 2 bases from J; junction bases left unmatched: 7. Germline V gene sequence: CDR1 SGHVS, CDR2 FNYEAQ. This CDR3 comprises 16 residues. The CDR3 DNA reads as TGTGCCAGCAGCTTAGATTCATCGGGAGGGCCCTACGAGCAGTACTTC. Translating gives CASSLDSSGGPYEQYF.

This chain joins TRBV7-9 and TRBJ1-2; D may be TRBD1 (5 bases). The germline CDR1 and CDR2 sequences are SEHNR and FQNEAQ (reference sequence). V gave up 5 bases and J gave up 2 bases, with 24 bases separating them. CDR3 length equals 18 residues. This chain's CDR3 is CASSHPRRQEGQNYGYTF. In nucleotides, the CDR3 is TGTGCCAGCAGCCACCCGCGCAGGCAGGAGGGGCAGAACTATGGCTACACCTTC.

Concerning this clone itself: The conserved phenylalanine or tryptophan normally closing the CDR3 is absent here, so this likely arose from a read error. No DNA is shown, since the ends of the CDR3 on it are uncertain; the CDR3 is the one TCRdb lists. V gene TRBV12-5 combines with J gene TRBJ1-3. Germline CDR1 is LGHNT and CDR2 is FRNRAP. The CDR3 region is 10 residues in length, termini included. CDR3 residues: CASGLTAPRG.

V usage is TRBV7-8 and J usage is TRBJ2-5; 10 bases line up with TRBD2. Germline CDR1 and CDR2: SGHVS and FQNEAQ. The junction had 7 bases not matched to a gene; V was cut back by 5 bases and J by 4 bases. The CDR3 is made up of 15 amino acids. This chain's CDR3 is CASSEREGLGETQYF. The CDR3 bases are TGTGCCAGCAGCGAGCGGGAGGGTCTGGGAGAGACCCAGTACTTC.

The chain uses TRBV10-1 and TRBJ2-5; 7 nucleotides agree with TRBD1. Germline V gene data show CDR1 as WNHNN and CDR2 as SYGVQD (reference sequence). The CDR3 spans 13 residues. V lost 7 bases, J lost 4 bases, and 6 bases stayed unmatched. The CDR3 region has the DNA TGCGCCAGCACCGGACAGGTCAGAGAGACCCAGTACTTC. Its protein product is CASTGQVRETQYF.

V gene TRBV11-3 combines with J gene TRBJ2-2; TRBD2 aligns across 8 bases. The CDR3 length is 16 residues. In germline, CDR1 is SGHNT, CDR2 YENEEA. Trimming removed 2 bases from V and 5 bases from J; junction bases left unmatched: 7. The CDR3 bases are TGTGCCAGCAGCTTATGGCTAGCGGGTTATACCGGGGAGCTGTTTTTT. This gives the protein CASSLWLAGYTGELFF. Looking up the rest from reference TRBV11-3 and TRBJ2-2 gives the full variable domain: EAGVVQSPRYKIIEKKQPVAFWCNPISGHNTLYWYLQNLGQGPELLIRYENEEAVDDSQLPKDRFSAERLKGVDSTLKIQPAELGDSAVYLCASSLWLAGYTGELFFGEGSRLTVL.

The V gene is TRBV20-1, the J gene TRBJ2-1; D ambiguous. Trimming left V 0 bases short and J 6 bases short, with 0 bases between. Germline CDR1 is DFQATT and CDR2 is SNEGSKA (reference sequence). The CDR3 runs 10 residues. CDR3 DNA sequence: TGCAGTGCTAGAGACAATGAGCAGTTCTTC. This translates into CSARDNEQFF.

The chain uses TRBV27 and TRBJ2-1; 14 bases align to TRBD2. The V gene end was trimmed by 4 bases and the J gene end by 4 bases; junction bases not matched to a gene: 9. CDR1 MNHEY and CDR2 SMNVEV come from the germline V gene (reference sequence). The CDR3 loop spans 18 amino acids. The CDR3 bases are TGTGCCAGCAGTTCGGAAGGGACTAGCGGGAGAAAGTACAATGAGCAGTTCTTC. This translates into CASSSEGTSGRKYNEQFF.

The chain combines TRBV19 with TRBJ2-3; weak D call: TRBD1 (5 bases). The V end was cut by 5 bases, the J end by 5 bases, with 14 bases between. Per the germline V gene, CDR1 is LNHDA and CDR2 is SQIVND (reference sequence). CDR3 length: 14 residues. CDR3 amino acids: CASSPSVRGDTQYF. The CDR3 bases are TGTGCCAGTAGTCCGTCCGTAAGGGGAGATACGCAGTATTTT. Variable domain in full (rest from reference TRBV19 and TRBJ2-3): DGGITQSPKYLFRKEGQNVTLSCEQNLNHDAMYWYRQDPGQGLRLIYYSQIVNDFQKGDIAEGYSVSREKKESFPLTVTSAQKNPTAFYLCASSPSVRGDTQYFGPGTRLTVL.